The 26 T cell receptor beta chains given below trace back to one sample, sequenced in a study of human T cells and chemical hapten exposure. TCRdb re-analysed the RACE reads in MiXCR, keeping a single row per CDR3 protein. Seen here are fewer than 400,000 distinct CDR3 sequences, around 7% observed once, and the top ten hold about 8%. Time point denoted: patch test 1, 2 weeks after DPC sensitization. The treatment denotes: therapeutic diphenylcyclopropenone sensitization with weekly scalp DPC. Source: whole blood, taken in connection with sensitization to the hapten diphenylcyclopropenone (DPC). The receptors come from a woman younger than 30 with alopecia areata. Some clones in this sample may be carry-over from other donors' samples.

This clonotype occurred many times. Compared with germline, one end of the junction differs, possibly owing to a read error. The chain recombines TRBV6-5 with TRBJ2-5; D ambiguous. Germline V lookup: CDR1 MNHEY, CDR2 SVGAGI. The CDR3 consists of 8 residues. DNA for the CDR3: TGTGCCAGCAGTCACTTGGGCTTC. Its translation: CASSHLGF.

This clonotype was seen a handful of times. The rearrangement uses TRBV5-1 and TRBJ2-3, with D perhaps TRBD1 or TRBD2 (5 bases each). V was pared by 3 bases and J by 6 bases, with 17 bases between. The CDR3 is made up of 15 amino acids. Germline V gene lookup returns CDR1 SGHRS and CDR2 YFSETQ. The CDR3 region is CASSWDGRTLDTQYF. The CDR3 DNA is TGCGCCAGCAGCTGGGACGGCCGGACCTTGGATACGCAGTATTTT.

This clonotype was recorded many times. The chain uses TRBV9 and TRBJ2-3; D gene ambiguous. Germline CDR1 and CDR2: SGDLS and YYNGEE. The length of the CDR3 is 13 residues. The V and J ends lost 0 bases and 5 bases respectively, with 7 bases between them. CDR3 in amino acids: CASSVATGDTQYF. DNA for the CDR3: TGTGCCAGCAGCGTAGCTACGGGAGATACGCAGTATTTT.

The sample holds a few counts of this clonotype. The chain is built from TRBV6-1 and TRBJ1-5; D unresolved. Looked up from germline, CDR1 is MNHNS and CDR2 is SASEGT. The length of the CDR3 is 12 residues. Trimming took off 5 bases at V and 11 bases at J, with 13 bases between the two ends. The CDR3 protein is CASSMKGFAQHF. For the CDR3, the DNA is TGTGCCAGCAGTATGAAAGGATTTGCCCAGCATTTT.

CDR3: CAISGQTSNTGELFF. CDR3 DNA: TGTGCCATCAGTGGACAGACTTCGAACACCGGGGAGCTGTTTTTT. The chain carries TRBV10-3 and TRBJ2-2; tentatively, D is TRBD1 (5 bases). Trimming shortened V by 4 bases and J by 0 bases, and 9 bases separated the two germline ends. The germline CDR1 and CDR2 sequences are ENHRY and SYGVKD. The CDR3 has 15 residues.

This clonotype showed up many times. The chain recombines TRBV6-2 or TRBV6-3 with TRBJ1-2; maybe TRBD1 (5 bases). Germline V gives CDR1 MNHEY, CDR2 SVGEGT. V gave up 10 bases and J gave up 1 base, with 13 bases separating them. The CDR3 length is 13 residues. The DNA of the CDR3 is TGTGCCATCTGGGGACTTCTTAACTATGGCTACACCTTC. This encodes CAIWGLLNYGYTF.

This clonotype has just a few counts. This chain joins TRBV29-1 and TRBJ2-2, with 7 nucleotides matching TRBD1. The germline gives CDR1 SQVTM, CDR2 ANQGSEA. The length of the CDR3 is 12 residues. The J segment lost 6 bases and the V segment lost 6 bases, leaving 4 bases of the junction unmatched. The CDR3 coding sequence is TGCAGCGTCGACAGGGATTCCGGGGAGCTGTTTTTT. Its translation: CSVDRDSGELFF.

The chain is built from TRBV29-1 and TRBJ2-7; 10 bases align to TRBD1. V shed 6 bases and J 2 bases; nucleotides not matched to a gene: 4. The germline V gene has CDR1 SQVTM and CDR2 ANQGSEA. This CDR3 region has 13 residues. Here the CDR3 reads CSVGQGYAYEQYF. In nucleotides, the CDR3 is TGCAGCGTGGGACAGGGGTACGCCTACGAGCAGTACTTC.

The V call is TRBV15, the J call TRBJ1-1, with 9 nucleotides matching TRBD1. The CDR3 runs to 13 residues. V dropped 2 bases and J dropped 11; count of bases not matched to a gene: 6. Germline assignment: CDR1 LNHNV and CDR2 YYDKDF (reference sequence). CDR3 sequence reads: CATSRQGDREAFF. The DNA for the CDR3 is TGTGCCACCAGCAGACAAGGGGACAGGGAGGCTTTCTTT.

The chain links TRBV4-3 to TRBJ1-4; tentatively, D is TRBD1 (5 bases). From germline, CDR1 is LGHNA and CDR2 YSLEER. The CDR3 has 16 residues. Deletions cut 0 bases from V and 8 bases from J, with 16 bases between. CDR3 in DNA: TGCGCCAGCAGCCAAGATCCGGGGGTGCGCGCGGAAAAACTGTTTTTT. Protein: CASSQDPGVRAEKLFF.

The V and J genes are TRBV7-2 and TRBJ1-2, with unresolved D. CDR1 and CDR2 (germline): SGHTA, FQGNSA. This CDR3 contains 13 residues. V was trimmed by 4 bases and J by 6 bases, leaving 12 bases between them. The CDR3 reads CASSSLAGNGYTF. In DNA, the CDR3 is TGTGCCAGCAGCTCCTTGGCCGGAAATGGCTACACCTTC.

This sequence joins TRBV18 and TRBJ2-3; D is uncertain. The CDR3 is 15 amino acids. V gave up 2 bases and J gave up 2 bases, with 11 bases separating them. Germline CDR1 reads KGHSH; CDR2 reads LQKENI. CDR3 sequence: CASSPGFEITDTQYF. The DNA for the CDR3 is TGTGCCAGCTCACCAGGGTTCGAAATCACAGATACGCAGTATTTT. The whole variable domain, filled in from reference TRBV18 and TRBJ2-3, reads NAGVMQNPRHLVRRRGQEARLRCSPMKGHSHVYWYRQLPEEGLKFMVYLQKENIIDESGMPKERFSAEFPKEGPSILRIQQVVRGDSAAYFCASSPGFEITDTQYFGPGTRLTVL.

The rearrangement uses TRBV7-2 and TRBJ2-1; 8 bases are a match to TRBD1. Per the germline V gene, CDR1 is SGHTA and CDR2 is FQGNSA. Trimming removed 5 bases from V and 9 bases from J; junction bases left unmatched: 9. CDR3 size: 14 residues. CDR3 nucleotides: TGTGCCAGCAGCCAGGGGGCGCTCAACCCTGAGCAGTTCTTC. It encodes CASSQGALNPEQFF.

This clonotype was observed at least ten times. The rearrangement links TRBV10-3 to TRBJ2-7; TRBD1 matches 9 bases. Per the germline V gene, CDR1 is ENHRY and CDR2 is SYGVKD. V shed 7 bases, J shed 5 bases, and the junction held 9 bases outside the gene matches. There are 14 residues in the CDR3. Written as DNA, the CDR3 is TGTGCCATCAAGACCGGGACAGGGTCCCACGAGCAGTACTTC. This encodes CAIKTGTGSHEQYF.

There are a few counts of this clonotype. The chain uses TRBV7-2 and TRBJ1-3; 8 nucleotides line up with TRBD1. Unmatched junction bases numbered 4, after V lost 4 bases and J lost 8 bases. The CDR3 contains 13 residues. CDR1 and CDR2 from the germline V gene are SGHTA and FQGNSA. CDR3 sequence: CASSSTGEHTIYF. CDR3 DNA: TGTGCCAGCAGCTCGACAGGGGAACACACCATATATTTT.

The genes are TRBV12-3 or TRBV12-4 and TRBJ1-3; the D gene is possibly TRBD1 (6 bases). The CDR3 is 15 residues long. Deletions cut 3 bases from V and 4 bases from J, with 13 bases between. In nucleotides, the CDR3 is TGTGCCAGCAGTTTTTCGGGGGGGCCGGGAAACACCATATATTTT. Translation gives CASSFSGGPGNTIYF.

Worth noting for this clonotype: Given a much more abundant clone one base away, this may be a read error. The chain links TRBV6-1 to TRBJ2-7, with D uncertain. The CDR3 is made up of 14 amino acids. Per germline, CDR1 MNHNS and CDR2 SASEGT. The germline V and J ends were trimmed by 7 bases and 5 bases, with 18 bases remaining between them. The CDR3 is CASNQIGKSHEQYF. CDR3 in DNA: TGTGCCAGCAATCAGATCGGCAAATCCCACGAGCAGTACTTC.

This chain links TRBV27 with TRBJ1-1, with 7 bases aligning to TRBD1. Germline assignment: CDR1 MNHEY and CDR2 SMNVEV (reference sequence). The CDR3 spans 14 residues. J was trimmed by 5 bases and V by 3 bases; bases with no gene match: 6. In DNA form, the CDR3 reads TGTGCCAGCAGTTTTCAGACAGGGAGGACTGAAGCTTTCTTT. This codes for CASSFQTGRTEAFF.

Notes on this clonotype: With a much larger clone just one base away, this may be a read error. V gene TRBV6-5 combines with J gene TRBJ1-6; D unclear. The germline V gene encodes CDR1 MNHEY and CDR2 SVGAGI. This CDR3 spans 13 amino acids. Trimming took off 0 bases at V and 12 bases at J, with 9 bases between the two ends. CDR3 amino acids: CASSYSKIGPLHF. The CDR3 DNA reads TGTGCCAGCAGTTACTCGAAAATCGGACCCCTCCACTTT.

This clonotype was counted only a few times. The V call is TRBV20-1, the J call TRBJ1-1; a possible D gene is TRBD1 (6 bases). Germline V gene data show CDR1 as DFQATT and CDR2 as SNEGSKA (reference sequence). The CDR3 contains 15 residues. V gave up 5 bases and J gave up 4 bases, with 20 bases separating them. The CDR3 DNA is TGCAGTGCTGGGCAGTCGGGGGCGCAGAGCACTGAAGCTTTCTTT. It is translated as CSAGQSGAQSTEAFF.

This clonotype has a count of ten or more. J is TRBJ1-5 and V is TRBV20-1, with a tentative D call TRBD1 (5 bases). Trimming stripped 6 bases from V and 6 bases from J, with 15 bases between. The CDR3 contains 13 residues. Germline values: CDR1 DFQATT, CDR2 SNEGSKA (reference sequence). The CDR3 protein is CSAEGRPSQPQHF. The CDR3 DNA follows: TGCAGTGCCGAGGGGCGTCCGAGTCAGCCCCAGCATTTT.

This clonotype was observed at least ten times. The chain is built from TRBV10-3 and TRBJ2-3, with 8 bases lining up with TRBD1. CDR3 length: 15 residues. With 5 bases clipped from V and 3 bases from J, the junction kept 7 bases outside the gene matches. Germline CDR1 is ENHRY and CDR2 is SYGVKD. The CDR3 DNA is TGTGCCATCAGTCCCCGGGACAGGCGGACAGATACGCAGTATTTT. Protein: CAISPRDRRTDTQYF.

This clonotype was seen repeatedly, ten times or more. This chain uses TRBV3-1 with TRBJ2-1; D gene ambiguous. The V gene's germline CDR1 is LGHDT and CDR2 YNNKEL (reference sequence). V was trimmed by 0 bases and J by 9 bases, leaving 6 bases between them. The length of the CDR3 is 12 residues. CDR3 in amino acids: CASSQEDTEQFF. The CDR3 DNA is TGTGCCAGCAGCCAAGAGGATACTGAGCAGTTCTTC.

This clonotype was seen more than once but under ten times. This rearrangement joins TRBV20-1 to TRBJ2-3, with TRBD2 matching over 7 bases. The V gene end was trimmed by 6 bases and the J gene end by 2 bases; junction bases not matched to a gene: 11. The CDR3 contains 15 residues. Germline loops: CDR1 DFQATT, CDR2 SNEGSKA (reference sequence). The CDR3 is CSATFGAGFTDTQYF. The CDR3 DNA reads as TGCAGTGCAACCTTTGGAGCGGGGTTCACAGATACGCAGTATTTT.

This clonotype showed up many times. This chain connects TRBV6-5 to TRBJ2-1, with 11 positions matching TRBD2. In germline, CDR1 is MNHEY, CDR2 SVGAGI. CDR3 length: 15 residues. The V and J ends lost 2 bases and 6 bases, in that order; junction bases with no gene match: 3. CDR3 sequence (DNA): TGTGCCAGCAGTTACCTAGCGGGAGGAGTCAATGAGCAGTTCTTC. Translation: CASSYLAGGVNEQFF.

This clonotype was seen only a few times. The chain couples TRBV3-1 to TRBJ1-4; D is unclear. V was clipped by 1 base and J by 4 bases, with 10 bases between them. The germline V gene has CDR1 LGHDT and CDR2 YNNKEL (reference sequence). CDR3 size: 15 residues. The CDR3 loop is CASSQGPGYNEKLFF. In DNA, the CDR3 is TGTGCCAGCAGCCAAGGGCCAGGATATAATGAAAAACTGTTTTTT.